A single sample gave rise to the 15 T cell receptor beta chains below, sequenced in a study of T cell changes during pregnancy in multiple sclerosis. TCRdb's copy holds only in-frame clones and misses some; the assay was immunoSEQ multiplex PCR. The profile shows about 100,000 clones, 90% to 95% of them singletons. Sequencing was performed on peripheral blood, taken before pregnancy. The receptors stem from a female donor with multiple sclerosis, enrolled in a pregnancy study.

This chain uses TRBV19 with TRBJ2-1; 9 nucleotides match TRBD1. The CDR3 has 13 amino acids. Germline V gives CDR1 LNHDA, CDR2 SQIVND (reference sequence). J gave up 7 bases and V 5 bases, and 3 bases lay outside the gene matches. CDR3 in amino acids: CASSLQGANEQFF. The CDR3 DNA sequence: TGTGCCAGTAGTCTACAGGGGGCAAATGAGCAGTTCTTC. Variable domain in full (rest from reference TRBV19 and TRBJ2-1): DGGITQSPKYLFRKEGQNVTLSCEQNLNHDAMYWYRQDPGQGLRLIYYSQIVNDFQKGDIAEGYSVSREKKESFPLTVTSAQKNPTAFYLCASSLQGANEQFFGPGTRLTVL.

The chain combines TRBV5-1 with TRBJ2-3; 10 positions agree with TRBD2. The CDR3 spans 16 residues. The V segment lost 4 bases and the J segment 5 bases; nucleotides outside the gene matches: 10. Germline lookup yields CDR1 SGHRS and CDR2 YFSETQ. The CDR3 nucleotides are TGCGCCAGCAGCCCAATTATAGCGGGAGGAGGAGATACGCAGTATTTT. Translation gives CASSPIIAGGGDTQYF.

The chain employs TRBV30 and TRBJ2-1; D is ambiguous. The V end was cut by 0 bases, the J end by 6 bases, with 6 bases between. This CDR3 has 12 residues. CDR1 GTSNPN and CDR2 SVGIG come from the germline V gene (reference sequence). CDR3 sequence (DNA): TGTGCCTGGAGTGTAGGAGCCAATGAGCAGTTCTTC. Residues: CAWSVGANEQFF.

This chain's CDR3 is CSAPLTDTQYF. In nucleotides, the CDR3 is TGCAGTGCTCCGTTAACAGATACGCAGTATTTT. V gene TRBV20-1 combines with J gene TRBJ2-3; D is uncertain. The length of the CDR3 is 11 residues. Trimming took 5 bases from V and 3 from J, leaving 6 bases between them. CDR1 and CDR2 from the germline V gene are DFQATT and SNEGSKA (reference sequence).

The chain uses TRBV28 and TRBJ1-1, with D unclear. The ends were cut back, 7 bases at V and 1 base at J, with 13 bases in the middle. There are 14 residues in the CDR3. In germline, CDR1 is MDHEN, CDR2 SYDVKM. CDR3 nucleotide sequence: TGTGCCAGCATCTATGACCGGAGGAACACTGAAGCTTTCTTT. Translating it yields CASIYDRRNTEAFF.

This chain connects TRBV6-1 to TRBJ2-1; D perhaps matches TRBD1 (6 bases). Trimming took off 2 bases at V and 3 bases at J, with 8 bases between the two ends. This CDR3 is 14 amino acids long. The germline V gene encodes CDR1 MNHNS and CDR2 SASEGT. CDR3 DNA sequence: TGTGCCAGCAGTGAAAGACAGGACTACAATGAGCAGTTCTTC. Its protein is CASSERQDYNEQFF.

V and J are TRBV6-6 and TRBJ1-1; D gene ambiguous. Germline V CDR1 and CDR2: MNHNY, SVGAGI (reference sequence). This CDR3 comprises 16 residues. Trimming cost V 0 bases and J 0 bases, with 11 bases left between them. CDR3 DNA sequence: TGTGCCAGCAGTTACTCTAGCGTCAGAATGAACACTGAAGCTTTCTTT. Translation gives CASSYSSVRMNTEAFF.

The rearrangement links TRBV6-5 to TRBJ2-7, with 9 bases fitting TRBD1. The germline V gene has CDR1 MNHEY and CDR2 SVGAGI. The CDR3 has 12 residues. The ends lost 4 bases at V and 12 bases at J; junction bases unmatched: 7. As DNA, the CDR3 is TGTGCCAGCAGTTTACGGACAGGGGTTCTGTACTTC. Translating it yields CASSLRTGVLYF.

The V and J genes are TRBV7-2 and TRBJ1-5, with 9 bases identical to TRBD1. Germline V gene data show CDR1 as SGHTA and CDR2 as FQGNSA. V lost 5 bases to trimming and J lost 5 bases; unmatched junction nucleotides: 4. This CDR3 has 14 amino acids. The CDR3 is CASSLRQGDQPQHF. The CDR3 region has the DNA TGTGCCAGCAGCCTACGACAGGGGGATCAGCCCCAGCATTTT. Complete variable domain (other parts from reference TRBV7-2 and TRBJ1-5): GAGVSQSPSNKVTEKGKDVELRCDPISGHTALYWYRQSLGQGLEFLIYFQGNSAPDKSGLPSDRFSAERTGGSVSTLTIQRTQQEDSAVYLCASSLRQGDQPQHFGDGTRLSIL.

This sequence joins TRBV25-1 and TRBJ1-2, with D perhaps matching TRBD1 (6 bases). The CDR3 contains 13 residues. Germline V gives CDR1 MGHDK, CDR2 SYGVNS. V lost 2 bases to trimming and J lost 4 bases, with 8 bases between them. CDR3 in DNA: TGTGCCAGCAGTGAAGTAGGGGGCTATGGCTACACCTTC. This translates into CASSEVGGYGYTF.

V is TRBV28 and J is TRBJ2-1; 7 bases align to TRBD2. This CDR3 is built from 14 residues. After removal of 3 bases from V and 8 bases from J, the junction contained 7 bases not matched to a gene. CDR1 and CDR2 (germline): MDHEN, SYDVKM. In DNA form, the CDR3 reads TGTGCCAGCAGTTTTCTACTAGCGAAGGATGAGCAGTTCTTC. Translating it yields CASSFLLAKDEQFF.

The chain uses TRBV27 and TRBJ1-2; D gene unclear. Trimming pared 5 bases from V and 2 bases from J, leaving 9 bases between. Looked up from germline, CDR1 is MNHEY and CDR2 is SMNVEV (reference sequence). This CDR3 comprises 13 residues. CDR3 DNA: TGTGCCAGCAGTCCCGGAGCAAACTATGGCTACACCTTC. This gives the protein CASSPGANYGYTF.

This sequence joins TRBV9 and TRBJ2-5; D is possibly TRBD2 (6 bases). Germline V gives CDR1 SGDLS, CDR2 YYNGEE. CDR3 length: 17 residues. Trimming shortened V by 5 bases and J by 9 bases, and 29 bases separated the two germline ends. The CDR3 coding sequence is TGTGCCAGCAGGCCCCGAACTAGCCGGTCACGAAGGAGGGCCCAGTACTTC. This translates into CASRPRTSRSRRRAQYF.

The chain recombines TRBV19 with TRBJ2-2; a weak D match, TRBD2 (5 bases). Germline-derived CDR1 and CDR2 are LNHDA and SQIVND (reference sequence). Trimming left V 2 bases short and J 5 bases short, with 12 bases between. CDR3 length equals 15 residues. The CDR3 spells CASSISWTGTGELFF. CDR3 bases: TGTGCCAGTAGTATATCTTGGACGGGGACCGGGGAGCTGTTTTTT.

The rearrangement joins TRBV19 to TRBJ1-1; D gene ambiguous. Per the germline V gene, CDR1 is LNHDA and CDR2 is SQIVND (reference sequence). The CDR3 extends over 12 amino acids. This chain's CDR3 is CAVSEGNTEAFF. The CDR3 DNA sequence: TGTGCGGTCTCTGAGGGGAACACTGAAGCTTTCTTT.